The subject of this entry is one T cell receptor (beta chain). Germline V gene data show CDR1 as SGDLS and CDR2 as YYNGEE. V was pared by 3 bases and J by 5 bases, with 12 bases between. The CDR3 sequence is 14 residues long. The data were obtained in a study of cytomegalovirus exposure and HLA in healthy donors. Primers for the PCR totalled 60 Vbeta and 13 Jbeta. Produced via immunoSEQ multiplex PCR; TCRdb's table is partial and in-frame only. The sample holds about 67,000 clones, approximately 90% seen once. Sequenced input: PBMCs. The sequence was obtained from a woman aged 30 to 39 in good health and CMV-seropositive. This rearrangement joins TRBV9 to TRBJ2-4, with D possibly TRBD2 on 7 matching bases. In nucleotides, the CDR3 is TGTGCCAGCAGCGGAGGGGGACTACAAAACATTCAGTACTTC. Translation gives CASSGGGLQNIQYF.